These 19 T cell receptor beta chains share one sample of origin, sequenced in a study of shared clonotypes between healthy human individuals. Sequenced by immunoSEQ multiplex PCR; TCRdb stores in-frame clones only, minus some. The data hold approximately 640,000 clones, with about 90% observed a single time. The sample consisted of memory CD8+ T cells from PBMCs. Subset of the sample: CD45RO+ cells pooled with CCR7-negative TemRA cells. The receptors shown here come from a man aged 18 to 29 in good health. Some clones in this sample may be carry-over from other donors' samples.

The chain couples TRBV4-2 to TRBJ1-1; D might be TRBD1 (6 bases). Germline V lookup: CDR1 LGHNA, CDR2 YNFKEQ. The V gene lost 5 bases and the J gene lost 1 base, with 8 bases spanning the gap. The CDR3 is made up of 13 amino acids. This CDR3 reads CASSKDRNTEAFF. DNA of the CDR3: TGTGCCAGCAGCAAGGACAGGAACACTGAAGCTTTCTTT.

This chain joins TRBV6-6 and TRBJ1-1; D remains ambiguous. The V and J ends lost 7 bases and 1 base respectively, with 13 bases between them. The CDR3 has 14 amino acids. Germline CDR1 and CDR2: MNHNY and SVGAGI (reference sequence). As DNA, the CDR3 is TGTGCCAGCACCCTATTAGGAGCGAACACTGAAGCTTTCTTT. Its protein is CASTLLGANTEAFF.

The V gene is TRBV14, the J gene TRBJ1-4; no firm D call. The CDR3 has 13 amino acids. Looked up from germline, CDR1 is SGHDN and CDR2 is FVKESK. Trimming took off 6 bases at V and 1 base at J, with 6 bases between the two ends. The DNA for the CDR3 is TGTGCCAGCAGGGCAGGAACTAATGAAAAACTGTTTTTT. Translated, it gives CASRAGTNEKLFF.

The CDR3 region has the DNA TGCAGTGCTGGTCCCCTCGTTGGCTACACCTTC. This gives the protein CSAGPLVGYTF. The chain has TRBV20-1 and TRBJ1-2; D is unresolved. The germline V and J ends were trimmed by 5 bases and 7 bases, with 11 bases remaining between them. Germline CDR1 and CDR2: DFQATT and SNEGSKA (reference sequence). The length of the CDR3 is 11 residues.

The chain links TRBV4-1 to TRBJ2-1; D is ambiguous. The V gene lost 3 bases and the J gene lost 2 bases, with 11 bases spanning the gap. This CDR3 region has 15 residues. CDR1 is MGHRA and CDR2 is YSYEKL in the germline V gene. This CDR3 is CASSQAADPYNEQFF. The CDR3 DNA reads as TGCGCCAGCAGCCAGGCTGCGGACCCCTACAATGAGCAGTTCTTC.

The V call is TRBV29-1, the J call TRBJ2-7; TRBD1 matches 9 bases. CDR3 length equals 11 residues. Losses at the gene ends were 7 bases for V and 3 bases for J; bases not matched to a gene: 1. Germline CDR1 SQVTM, CDR2 ANQGSEA. CDR3 nucleotides: TGCAGCGGACAGGGGGACTACGAGCAGTACTTC. Protein product: CSGQGDYEQYF.

J is TRBJ1-1 and V is TRBV15; TRBD1 might be the D (6 bases). The V end lost 3 bases, the J end lost 3 bases, and 17 bases lay between the germline ends. The CDR3 consists of 16 residues. The V gene's germline CDR1 is LNHNV and CDR2 YYDKDF (reference sequence). The CDR3 sequence: CATSSWGASVDTEAFF. CDR3 nucleotide sequence: TGTGCCACCAGCAGCTGGGGGGCTTCGGTAGACACTGAAGCTTTCTTT.

As concerns this clone: The sample contains more than one DNA sequence encoding this CDR3. The chain is built from TRBV19 and TRBJ2-1; D not resolved. The CDR3 has 11 amino acids. Germline CDR1 reads LNHDA; CDR2 reads SQIVND (reference sequence). Trimming left V 5 bases short and J 3 bases short, with 2 bases between. The CDR3 coding sequence is TGTGCCAGTAGTTACTACAATGAGCAGTTCTTC. Protein sequence: CASSYYNEQFF.

The chain recombines TRBV27 with TRBJ1-5; TRBD1 matches 9 bases. The V gene end was trimmed by 4 bases and the J gene end by 2 bases; junction bases not matched to a gene: 6. CDR1 is MNHEY and CDR2 is SMNVEV in the germline V gene (reference sequence). This CDR3 contains 16 residues. In nucleotides, the CDR3 is TGTGCCAGCAGTTCCTCGACAGGGGGTGGCAATCAGCCCCAGCATTTT. It encodes CASSSSTGGGNQPQHF.

V gene TRBV5-5 combines with J gene TRBJ2-7; 10 nucleotides align to TRBD1. Trimming took 0 bases from V and 8 from J; bases not matched to a gene: 8. CDR1 is SGHKS and CDR2 is YYEKEE in the germline V gene (reference sequence). CDR3 size: 15 residues. The CDR3 spells CASSLATGGGQQQYF. In DNA form, the CDR3 reads TGTGCCAGCAGCTTGGCGACAGGGGGCGGCCAGCAGCAGTACTTC.

V and J are TRBV6-6 and TRBJ1-1, with a weak D call TRBD1 (6 bases). The V gene lost 4 bases and the J gene lost 0 bases, with 12 bases spanning the gap. This CDR3 has 15 residues. The V gene's germline CDR1 is MNHNY and CDR2 SVGAGI (reference sequence). This CDR3 reads CASSSIRGMNTEAFF. Written as DNA, the CDR3 is TGTGCCAGCAGTTCGATCAGGGGTATGAACACTGAAGCTTTCTTT.

The chain links TRBV9 to TRBJ1-5; D might be TRBD1 (5 bases). V lost 4 bases, J lost 4 bases, and 18 bases lay in between. The CDR3 loop spans 16 amino acids. CDR1 and CDR2 (germline): SGDLS, YYNGEE. The CDR3 is CASSIGTFCGNQPQHF. CDR3 nucleotides: TGTGCCAGCAGCATCGGGACTTTCTGCGGGAATCAGCCCCAGCATTTT. Full variable domain (outside the CDR3, taken from reference TRBV9 and TRBJ1-5): DSGVTQTPKHLITATGQRVTLRCSPRSGDLSVYWYQQSLDQGLQFLIQYYNGEERAKGNILERFSAQQFPDLHSELNLSSLELGDSALYFCASSIGTFCGNQPQHFGDGTRLSIL.

The genes are TRBV28 and TRBJ2-7; a weak D match, TRBD2 (6 bases). Germline V gene data show CDR1 as MDHEN and CDR2 as SYDVKM. The V end was cut by 3 bases, the J end by 2 bases, with 11 bases between. The CDR3 is made up of 14 amino acids. The CDR3, as DNA: TGTGCCAGCAGTTTTGGGGGGTCTCCCTACGAGCAGTACTTC. It codes for CASSFGGSPYEQYF.

V and J are TRBV5-1 and TRBJ2-7; D is uncertain. Looked up from germline, CDR1 is SGHRS and CDR2 is YFSETQ. This CDR3 has 15 amino acids. The V end lost 4 bases, the J end lost 1 base, and 15 bases lay between the germline ends. The CDR3 here is CASSPEAAVSYEQYF. Here the CDR3 DNA reads TGCGCCAGCAGCCCCGAGGCGGCGGTTTCCTACGAGCAGTACTTC.

The J gene is TRBJ1-2, the V gene TRBV19; D not certain. V lost 3 bases and J 6 bases, leaving 17 bases between the germline ends. There are 15 residues in the CDR3. CDR1 and CDR2 (germline): LNHDA, SQIVND (reference sequence). This CDR3 reads CASSIQFRDYDGYTF. CDR3 coding DNA: TGTGCCAGTAGTATTCAATTCCGGGATTACGATGGCTACACCTTC.

J is TRBJ2-5 and V is TRBV7-9; D may correspond to TRBD1 or TRBD2 (5 bases each). The V and J ends lost 6 bases and 1 base respectively, with 12 bases between them. The CDR3 runs to 14 residues. Germline CDR1 and CDR2: SEHNR and FQNEAQ (reference sequence). In nucleotides, the CDR3 is TGTGCCAGCAGATTCGGGACGGCCCAAGAGACCCAGTACTTC. Amino acids: CASRFGTAQETQYF.

The rearrangement uses TRBV9 and TRBJ2-7, with 15 bases aligning to TRBD2. With 0 bases clipped from V and 0 bases from J, the junction kept 4 bases outside the gene matches. This CDR3 is built from 18 residues. Per the germline V gene, CDR1 is SGDLS and CDR2 is YYNGEE. The CDR3 loop reads CASSVGTSGRGISYEQYF. The CDR3, as DNA: TGTGCCAGCAGCGTAGGGACTAGCGGGAGGGGGATCTCCTACGAGCAGTACTTC.

The J gene is TRBJ1-3, the V gene TRBV25-1; D possibly corresponds to TRBD1 (6 bases). Trimming cost V 5 bases and J 7 bases, with 21 bases left between them. The length of the CDR3 is 16 residues. CDR1 MGHDK and CDR2 SYGVNS come from the germline V gene. CDR3 amino acids: CASSPRQAIQRNTIYF. The CDR3 DNA reads TGTGCCAGCAGTCCCCGACAGGCAATCCAGCGGAACACCATATATTTT.

The chain recombines TRBV9 with TRBJ2-3, with unresolved D. This CDR3 has 14 residues. V was cut by 6 bases and J by 2 bases, with 13 bases left in between. Per the germline V gene, CDR1 is SGDLS and CDR2 is YYNGEE. DNA for the CDR3: TGTGCCAGCAACAAAGGGCCCCACACAGATACGCAGTATTTT. This gives the protein CASNKGPHTDTQYF.